What follows are 17 T cell receptor beta chains derived from one specimen sequenced in a study of T cell responses to AZD1222 COVID-19 vaccine. Sequenced by immunoSEQ multiplex PCR; TCRdb stores in-frame clones only, minus some. Here the sample spans around 260,000 clones, approximately 93% being singletons. The sequencing here drew on peripheral blood, taken on day 0 of AZD1222 vaccination. Receptors originate from an adult in good health.

The chain is built from TRBV19 and TRBJ1-1; no firm D call. V was clipped by 5 bases and J by 1 base, with 8 bases between them. This CDR3 region has 13 residues. Per germline, CDR1 LNHDA and CDR2 SQIVND (reference sequence). DNA of the CDR3: TGTGCCAGTAGTGTCCAACGGAACACTGAAGCTTTCTTT. Translated: CASSVQRNTEAFF.

The chain employs TRBV28 and TRBJ2-3; the match to TRBD2 covers 7 bases. The germline V gene encodes CDR1 MDHEN and CDR2 SYDVKM. This CDR3 is 14 amino acids long. After removal of 7 bases from V and 2 bases from J, the junction contained 6 bases not matched to a gene. The chain's CDR3 is CASNRRGFTDTQYF. CDR3 sequence (DNA): TGTGCCAGCAATCGGCGGGGGTTCACAGATACGCAGTATTTT.

CDR3 residues: CASSPRNRDPTQYF. CDR3 bases: TGTGCCAGCAGCCCCCGGAACAGGGATCCCACGCAGTATTTT. The chain couples TRBV9 to TRBJ2-3, with D perhaps TRBD1 (6 bases). The ends were cut back, 4 bases at V and 9 bases at J, with 18 bases in the middle. This CDR3 comprises 14 residues. Per the germline V gene, CDR1 is SGDLS and CDR2 is YYNGEE.

The genes are TRBV10-3 and TRBJ1-6; maybe TRBD1 (6 bases). The CDR3 loop spans 13 amino acids. Germline values: CDR1 ENHRY, CDR2 SYGVKD. Trimming removed 4 bases from V and 10 bases from J, with 11 bases in between. This chain's CDR3 is CAISGGGLSPLHF. The CDR3 DNA sequence: TGTGCCATCAGTGGTGGGGGGCTATCACCCCTCCACTTT.

This chain joins TRBV5-1 and TRBJ2-7; 9 nucleotides agree with TRBD1. The germline V gene encodes CDR1 SGHRS and CDR2 YFSETQ. Trimming at V came to 4 bases and at J to 0 bases, leaving 8 bases not matched to a gene. This CDR3 spans 16 amino acids. The DNA of the CDR3 is TGCGCCAGCAGCCTGGGACAGGGTGGACCCTCCTACGAGCAGTACTTC. As protein: CASSLGQGGPSYEQYF.

The CDR3 protein is CASSFQRTLYGYTF. CDR3 in DNA: TGTGCCAGCAGCTTTCAGAGGACACTCTATGGCTACACCTTC. The chain recombines TRBV13 with TRBJ1-2; D might be TRBD1 (5 bases). V lost 3 bases and J lost 4, with 12 bases in between. Germline V lookup: CDR1 PRHDT, CDR2 FYEKMQ (reference sequence). This CDR3 comprises 14 residues.

The table lists this clone with a count of one. V usage is TRBV3-1 (or the pseudogene TRBV3-2) and J usage is TRBJ1-1; D perhaps matches TRBD1 (6 bases). V was shortened by 5 bases and J by 3 bases, with 10 bases between the two germline ends. CDR1 is LGHDT and CDR2 is YNNKEL in the germline V gene (reference sequence). CDR3 length equals 13 residues. CDR3 region: CASSSRGDTEAFF. The CDR3 DNA reads TGTGCCAGCAGCTCCAGGGGAGACACTGAAGCTTTCTTT.

CDR3 sequence (DNA): TGCAGCGTGGGAGGAAGGGCAACTAATGAAAAACTGTTTTTT. Translation: CSVGGRATNEKLFF. The chain uses TRBV29-1 and TRBJ1-4; D gene unclear. Trimming left V 6 bases short and J 0 bases short, with 11 bases between. This CDR3 is 14 amino acids long. Germline V gene sequence: CDR1 SQVTM, CDR2 ANQGSEA.

The rearrangement uses TRBV9 and TRBJ2-7, with 7 positions matching TRBD1. The CDR3 runs to 16 residues. Germline trimming cut 0 bases from V and 0 bases from J; bases unmatched to any gene: 6. The V gene's germline CDR1 is SGDLS and CDR2 YYNGEE. Written as DNA, the CDR3 is TGTGCCAGCAGCGTAGGAGGGGGCCTAAACTCCTACGAGCAGTACTTC. Encoded protein: CASSVGGGLNSYEQYF.

The V gene is TRBV7-2, the J gene TRBJ1-1; a possible D gene is TRBD1 (5 bases). From germline, CDR1 is SGHTA and CDR2 FQGNSA. This CDR3 comprises 14 residues. The ends were cut back, 5 bases at V and 1 base at J, with 11 bases in the middle. CDR3 sequence (DNA): TGTGCCAGCAGCCCAGGGATCCGGAACACTGAAGCTTTCTTT. Translating gives CASSPGIRNTEAFF.

CDR3 sequence (DNA): TGTGCCAGCAGCGCGGACAGGGGAGCTTGGGGAAACACCATATATTTT. It is translated as CASSADRGAWGNTIYF. This sequence joins TRBV7-8 and TRBJ1-3; 9 nucleotides match TRBD1. The V segment lost 5 bases and the J segment 4 bases; nucleotides outside the gene matches: 9. Germline V gives CDR1 SGHVS, CDR2 FQNEAQ. The CDR3 is 16 amino acids.

The chain is built from TRBV5-1 and TRBJ1-1, with 10 bases lining up with TRBD1. The CDR3 loop spans 14 amino acids. Per germline, CDR1 SGHRS and CDR2 YFSETQ. V was pared by 4 bases and J by 4 bases, with 4 bases of the junction left unmatched. CDR3 amino acids: CASSKDRGATEAFF. The CDR3 coding sequence is TGCGCCAGCAGCAAGGACAGGGGGGCCACTGAAGCTTTCTTT.

This chain joins TRBV30 and TRBJ1-5; a weak D match, TRBD1 (6 bases). V was clipped by 3 bases and J by 4 bases, with 10 bases between them. Per germline, CDR1 GTSNPN and CDR2 SVGIG (reference sequence). The CDR3 covers 13 residues. CDR3 nucleotide sequence: TGTGCCTGGAGCCCCGACAGGAATCAGCCCCAGCATTTT. It specifies CAWSPDRNQPQHF.

The chain is built from TRBV9 and TRBJ1-3; D is uncertain. The V end was cut by 3 bases, the J end by 0 bases, with 7 bases between. CDR1 is SGDLS and CDR2 is YYNGEE in the germline V gene. CDR3 length: 14 residues. The CDR3 region has the DNA TGTGCCAGCAGCGCCACATTCTCTGGAAACACCATATATTTT. Translating it yields CASSATFSGNTIYF.

In this sample, this clone turned up once. This chain joins TRBV28 and TRBJ2-3, with D perhaps TRBD1 or TRBD2 (5 bases each). Germline V gene data show CDR1 as MDHEN and CDR2 as SYDVKM. The V end was cut by 6 bases, the J end by 6 bases, with 19 bases between. The CDR3 is 15 residues long. The CDR3 loop reads CASSSEGRVEDTQYF. The CDR3 DNA reads TGTGCCAGCAGCTCCGAGGGGCGGGTTGAGGATACGCAGTATTTT.

The gene calls are TRBV6-2 or TRBV6-3 and TRBJ2-5; a possible D gene is TRBD1 (5 bases). The CDR3 runs to 15 residues. Between the trimmed V and J ends, which lost 2 bases and 0 bases, there was a span of 10 bases. The germline V gene encodes CDR1 MNHEY and CDR2 SVGEGT. The CDR3 DNA follows: TGTGCCAGCAGTTACCCTCGGACATACCAAGAGACCCAGTACTTC. It codes for CASSYPRTYQETQYF.

V usage is TRBV6-1 and J usage is TRBJ2-3, with TRBD2 matching 8 bases. CDR1 MNHNS and CDR2 SASEGT come from the germline V gene. The V segment lost 4 bases and the J segment 2 bases; nucleotides outside the gene matches: 8. This CDR3 region has 16 residues. Here the CDR3 DNA reads TGTGCCAGCAGTGGTGGAGCGGGAGTACCCACAGATACGCAGTATTTT. Amino acids: CASSGGAGVPTDTQYF.